Below, one TCR beta chain is given with its context. Antigen unknown. Clones were sequenced by immunoSEQ multiplex PCR, and TCRdb holds only the in-frame ones, with some missing. The sample lists over 45,000 clones; around nine tenths were seen once. V lost 5 bases, J lost 2 bases, and 8 bases lay in between. The germline V gene has CDR1 SGHTA and CDR2 FQGTGA. The CDR3 loop spans 13 amino acids. The data were obtained in a study of T cell responses to AZD1222 COVID-19 vaccine. For the study at large: The analysis combined second doses at about 4 or about 12 weeks. Study outcomes and limitations: Clonal diversity may have been underestimated, and the donors were mostly white British, with more females than males. The repertoires were collected only after the peak T cell response.

This sequence was found in an adult in good health. The material sequenced was peripheral blood, taken on day 0 of AZD1222 vaccination. The chain is built from TRBV7-3 and TRBJ2-3; no clear D. CDR3 residues: CASSPVNTDTQYF. The CDR3 coding sequence is TGTGCCAGCAGCCCGGTGAACACAGATACGCAGTATTTT.